This T cell receptor beta chain was documented in a study of cytomegalovirus exposure and HLA in healthy donors (dated by TCRdb to about 2017). With regard to the full study: An earlier analysis of some 600 of the donors reported about 300 Gb of sequence data and about 120 million unique TCR beta sequences obtained from about 170 million T cells. Roughly 300 gigabases of sequencing data and some 85 million unique TCR sequences were included in an early release covering roughly 600 HLA-typed donors. Of the 350 to 450 genotyped donors, over 80% were placed in the genetic ancestry cluster associated with self-reported Caucasian donors. The aim of the study was to test whether cataloging public T cell receptors could identify signatures of past pathogen exposure. The study used immunosequencing to profile the T cell repertoires of 670 or so subjects and linked those repertoires to cytomegalovirus serostatus. A separate validation cohort of over a hundred different subjects was used in addition to the roughly 640-subject first cohort. High-throughput TCR immunosequencing, statistical association of individual TCRs with disease status, and machine learning were combined to predict cytomegalovirus infection status. A later analysis re-analyzed previously published TCR beta repertoires from 666 donors and added high-resolution HLA genotyping to study TCR occurrence patterns. The later analysis used no new phenotypic data to find candidate immune exposures, relying instead on TCR beta sequences and their occurrence across donors. An earlier analysis of approximately 580 of the donors used high-throughput TCR beta sequencing to judge whether each TCR beta V gene segment behaved as functional or pseudogenic. Donor age, sex, ethnicity and CMV serostatus were collected together with the repertoire data. A later genetic analysis took genome-wide SNP genotypes for about 65% of the roughly 670 donors and used that subset as a discovery cohort. All discovery cohort repertoires had been generated using a single sequencing platform. HLA typing covered class I and class II loci at four-digit resolution. Typing coverage differed by locus: A, B, C, DRB1 and DQB1 were typed in roughly 620-640 donors, DQA1 in approximately 520, DPA1 in some 600, and DPB1 in 400 to 490. A few DR-DQ haplotypes were handled as single units for association and clustering because linkage in the cohort was strong. Among several hundred genotyped donors of the cohort, an average of roughly 230,000 unique TCR beta nucleotide sequences was sequenced per donor, of which roughly 18% were non-productive.

V is shortened by 7 bases, J by 4 bases, and the region joining them spans 16 bases. The CDR3 holds 14 amino acids from the cysteine to the phenylalanine. CDR3 DNA is the only sequence kept; it has 42 bases, read in frame from the first base. From the germline V gene (reference sequence), CDR1 is SEHNR and CDR2 is FQNEAQ. As concerns this clone: Its antigen is not yet known. The record has no base qualities; no much larger clone is one base away.

Here is what the overall study found, with its caveats: The classifier was reported to diagnose cytomegalovirus status with high specificity and sensitivity in both the original and validation cohorts. Over 15 rarely observed V segments, including chromosome 9 orphons, were excluded from the earlier analysis of just under 600 of the donors because counts were too low. In a later analysis, TCR association rates were found to vary across HLA loci, with the most associated TCRs seen for DRB1 alleles and the fewest for HLA-C alleles. Some IMGT-functional V segments, including TRBV6-2 and TRBV6-3, could not be distinguished by the 87-base-pair reads and were therefore excluded. A later analysis reported that several top co-occurrence clusters appeared linked to parvovirus B19, influenza, CMV and Epstein-Barr virus. A later analysis associated 16,951 TCR beta sequences with specific HLA alleles at a false discovery rate of 0.05. The authors suggested that the approach could potentially be generalized to other disease states and immunological phenotypes. A later genetic analysis associated a missense DCLRE1C variant with V-gene and J-gene trimming of TCR beta chains, and an independent cohort replicated the association. The cohort was sequenced for TCR beta chains only, and without alpha or paired-chain data the features that could be detected were limited. A later analysis found that most CMV-associated TCR beta chains appeared HLA-restricted, with HLA associations seemingly driven largely by CMV exposure. Assigning TCR associations to individual alleles was difficult when HLA alleles, especially DR and DQ, strongly co-occurred. Broadly in line with IMGT annotations, most TCR beta V segments showed up in productive rearrangements about 90% or about 30% of the time in an earlier analysis of around 550 of the donors. Most TCR sequences were seen in very few donors, while some public TCRs were found in many individuals. Presence/absence analyses assumed roughly uniform sequencing depth across donors, an assumption that may not hold. In the study, approximately 150 TCR beta chains were listed as associated with cytomegalovirus. The sequencing pipeline was judged likely to have produced a cluster of highly shared sequence variants as a technical artifact. In vitro tests confirmed that a few of the cytomegalovirus-associated TCR beta chains recognize cytomegalovirus antigens. Correlated functional status among segregating V segments might reflect linkage disequilibrium, but an unknown experimental factor could not be ruled out. For the cohort, immune exposure information was limited to CMV serostatus. A later analysis found that HLA-associated TCR beta chains were more clonally expanded and had lower generation probabilities than equally common non-associated chains. A further reported finding was that TCR beta sequences accurately predicted the HLA-A and HLA-B alleles for most subjects in the first cohort. According to a later genetic analysis, donors in an Asian-associated ancestry cluster had fewer N-insertions in productive TCRs than the approximately 650-donor mean. HLA typing was unavailable for some donors at each locus, so association tests used only the typed subset.

The cohort was made up of several hundred healthy bone marrow donors. Cohort members were all nominally healthy when sampled, although unrecorded immune exposures were likely present. The donor tested CMV seropositive, placing the donor among the 289 seropositive members of the cohort. A peripheral blood sample was collected from each donor, and TCR beta sequencing was performed on peripheral blood mononuclear cells. Genomic DNA extraction from the blood cell samples was performed with the Qiagen DNeasy Blood Extraction Kit. Library preparation employed the immunoSEQ multiplex PCR assay. A mixture of 60 forward primers for TCR Vbeta segments and 13 reverse primers for TCR Jbeta segments was used in the multiplex PCR. Amplification of the CDR3 region of rearranged TCR beta genes was performed with a multiplex PCR assay on genomic DNA. The Illumina HiSeq System was used to sequence the amplified TCR beta libraries as 87-base-pair reads. As for the authors' bioinformatics: A later analysis counted 65 million to 90 million unique TCR beta chains across the 650 to 800 repertoires, and some 11 million of these chains were shared by at least two donors. Raw reads were error-corrected and collapsed into unique sequences by a nearest-neighbor algorithm in which closely related sequences were merged to remove PCR and sequencing errors. Alignment of CDR3 sequences to IMGT reference sequences was used to assign V, D and J gene segments. For a sequence to be retained, at least a six-nucleotide match to both a V gene segment and a J gene segment was required. Rearrangements were called productive when the CDR3 lacked stop codons and stayed in frame with V and J; all others were non-productive. Following IMGT convention, CDR3 was defined as the stretch from the second conserved V-encoded cysteine up to the conserved J-encoded phenylalanine. The earlier analysis of fewer than 700 of the donors excluded sequences that lacked an unambiguous match to a single V gene segment. An earlier analysis of a few hundred of the donors classified V segments as functional when productive rearrangements were above 56.7% and as segregating when the standard deviation between donors was above 5%. A statistical classification framework was built to diagnose cytomegalovirus status from the catalog of TCR beta chain sequences. A later analysis assigned V and J genes by comparing TCR nucleotide sequences with IMGT/GENE-DB human TR gene sequences. A later analysis assigned CDR3 sequences and most-parsimonious VDJ recombination scenarios with the TCRdist pipeline. In a later analysis, every TCR beta chain was defined by the combination of its CDR3 amino acid sequence and its V-gene family, and reads without a unique V-gene family were dropped. A later analysis removed several hundred highly shared, low-generation-probability nucleotide sequences to deal with suspected cross-contamination and a sequencing artifact. For each public chain, a later analysis derived a clonal expansion index from normalized ranks of inferred template counts within each repertoire. A later analysis computed generation probabilities with a VDJ recombination model fitted to out-of-frame rearrangements, and checked the results against IGoR. A later analysis scored TCR-TCR, TCR-HLA and TCR-CMV co-occurrence with hypergeometric tests, applying a repertoire-size bias correction to TCR pairs. To estimate false discovery rates, a later analysis permuted the HLA or CMV assignments 20 times. In a later analysis, co-occurring TCRs were grouped with DBSCAN, and TCRdist sequence similarity was added when clustering was performed within HLA-allele-positive subsets. For co-occurrence clustering, repertoires with fewer than 30,000 or more than 120,000 public chains were excluded, along with roughly 5 repertoires with anomalous nucleotide sharing. TCRdb provides this immuneACCESS table in a form limited to in-frame rearrangements. Some clones are lacking; in checked studies, under half of them reflect an unresolved V gene, and why the rest are absent is not known. The DNA gave D and trimming, while V, J and clone size come from that table. Present in this sample are 99,000 or so clones, approximately 82% of which were seen just once. The ten largest make up roughly 3.5% of the sample.

The chain is made from TRBV7-9 and TRBJ1-1; TRBD1 is perhaps the D gene, given 6 matching bases. The receptor comes from a female donor in good health and CMV-seropositive. Material for sequencing was PBMCs. The DNA reads as follows: TGTGCCAGCAACCTCCCGGACAGAGGCACTGAAGCTTTCTTT. The resulting protein is CASNLPDRGTEAFF. The full variable domain, completed from the reference TRBV7-9 and TRBJ1-1 proteins outside the CDR3, reads DTGVSQNPRHKITKRGQNVTFRCDPISEHNRLYWYRQTLGQGPEFLTYFQNEAQLEKSRLLSDRFSAERPKGSFSTLEIQRTEQGDSAMYLCASNLPDRGTEAFFGQGTRLTVV.